The 5 T cell receptor beta chains listed next were all sequenced from one sample in a study of cytotoxic CD8 clonotypes in ibrutinib-treated CLL. Clones were sequenced by immunoSEQ multiplex PCR, and TCRdb holds only the in-frame ones, with some missing. Altogether 25,000 to 30,000 clones are present, 57% being singletons, with the ten largest covering less than 6%. The sample was PBMCs, taken before ibrutinib treatment. All receptors come from a human donor with chronic lymphocytic leukemia.

The V and J genes are TRBV19 and TRBJ2-7; D ambiguous. The germline CDR1 and CDR2 sequences are LNHDA and SQIVND (reference sequence). V was trimmed by 5 bases and J by 0 bases, leaving 11 bases between them. The CDR3 has 14 amino acids. This CDR3 is CASSWATHSYEQYF. Here the CDR3 DNA reads TGTGCCAGTAGTTGGGCGACACACTCCTACGAGCAGTACTTC.

A few counts support this clone. The chain is built from TRBV15 and TRBJ2-3; TRBD2 matches 8 bases. Germline CDR1 and CDR2: LNHNV and YYDKDF (reference sequence). V lost 4 bases, J lost 0 bases, and 6 bases stayed unmatched. The CDR3 is 16 amino acids. The CDR3 nucleotides are TGTGCCACCAGCAAACTAGCGGCCGTAAGCACAGATACGCAGTATTTT. Protein: CATSKLAAVSTDTQYF.

This clone has more than one count but fewer than ten. The chain joins TRBV9 to TRBJ1-1; D not resolved. Germline V gives CDR1 SGDLS, CDR2 YYNGEE. The CDR3 is 14 amino acids. Between the trimmed V and J ends, which lost 0 bases and 5 bases, there was a span of 11 bases. The CDR3 sequence: CASSVVGAETEAFF. Written as DNA, the CDR3 is TGTGCCAGCAGCGTAGTTGGCGCGGAGACTGAAGCTTTCTTT.

V and J are TRBV6-5 and TRBJ2-5; tentatively, D is TRBD2 (6 bases). CDR1 MNHEY and CDR2 SVGAGI come from the germline V gene. V lost 2 bases to trimming and J lost 1 base, with 11 bases between them. The CDR3 totals 15 residues. In DNA form, the CDR3 reads TGTGCCAGCAGTTACGGGGAGCGGGCCCAAGAGACCCAGTACTTC. Translated, it gives CASSYGERAQETQYF.

The gene calls are TRBV6-1 and TRBJ2-3, with D unclear. The length of the CDR3 is 12 residues. Germline V gene sequence: CDR1 MNHNS, CDR2 SASEGT. V was cut by 2 bases and J by 4 bases, with 4 bases left in between. CDR3 sequence: CASSEFPDTQYF. In DNA, the CDR3 is TGTGCCAGCAGTGAATTCCCAGATACGCAGTATTTT.